This T cell receptor (beta chain) was found in a study of cytotoxic CD8 clonotypes in ibrutinib-treated CLL. Study-level background: Samples averaged around 280,000 productive templates and some 96,000 productive rearrangements.

The study, taken as a whole, reports: With treatment, public clonotypes, which were uncommon, either contracted or remained stable. Clonality was elevated at ibrutinib response and had returned toward baseline at progression. Baseline clonality was higher than in age-matched healthy donors and moved in step with circulating CD8+ T-cell counts.

The repertoire was sequenced with immunoSEQ multiplex PCR; TCRdb's copy has only in-frame clones and lacks some. This sample has fewer than 300,000 clones, with roughly four fifths found just once. Germline-derived CDR1 and CDR2 are SGHAT and FQNNGV. Deletions cut 2 bases from V and 5 bases from J, with 22 bases between. The CDR3 is made up of 19 amino acids. On this clone itself: The target antigen is unknown.

The TCR comes from a human donor with chronic lymphocytic leukemia. The V and J genes are TRBV11-2 and TRBJ1-6; D is undetermined. The sample consisted of PBMCs, taken at disease progression, from a patient treated with ibrutinib. The CDR3 DNA reads as TGTGCCAGCAGCTTATACGAGCGACCGTGGAGGGCCAATAATTCACCCCTCCACTTT. Its protein product is CASSLYERPWRANNSPLHF.